A single TCR beta chain is shown here with its context. The antigen is unknown. Healthy bone marrow donors made up the cohort. Unrecorded immune exposures were likely, despite nominal health at sampling. Researchers ran the PCR with 60 Vbeta and 13 Jbeta primers. Assay used: immunoSEQ multiplex PCR; TCRdb lists only in-frame clones, some missing. The profile shows about 95,000 clones, over 70% of them singletons. These data originate in a study of cytomegalovirus exposure and HLA in healthy donors. Study-wide points: The study designated 150 or so TCR beta chains cytomegalovirus-associated. One cluster of highly shared sequence variants probably arose as a sequencing artifact.

CDR1 is SGDLS, CDR2 YYNGEE, per germline. This CDR3 has 16 residues. V was pared by 0 bases and J by 7 bases, with 5 bases of the junction left unmatched. The TCR sequence derives from a woman between 40 and 55 years old in good health and CMV-seronegative. The chain combines TRBV9 with TRBJ1-6; 9 bases are a match to TRBD1. Sequencing was done on a sample of PBMCs. The chain's CDR3 is CASSVGTGETNSPLHF. Written as DNA, the CDR3 is TGTGCCAGCAGCGTAGGGACAGGGGAAACAAATTCACCCCTCCACTTT.